A selection of T cell receptor beta chains follows, all from one sample in a study of regulatory T cells in long-lasting Graves disease. TCRdb independently ran MiXCR on the multiplex PCR reads; one entry per CDR3 protein. The sample holds more than 650,000 distinct CDR3 sequences, 25% to 35% seen once. The material was peripheral blood mononuclear cells (PBMCs), obtained when the disease was refractory, from a patient treated with antithyroid drugs. Receptor source: a female donor with Graves disease. The conserved cysteine and the conserved F or W are not part of the CDR3 here. Expanded clones get a size class; other rows say once, few or many, or leave the size out.

many,TRBV30,TRBJ2-2,AWSVQVGSGSNTGELF
few,TRBV10-1,TRBJ2-5,ASSAGTGAAETQY
-,TRBV12-3/TRBV12-4,TRBJ2-5,ASSFRTHLETQY
-,TRBV7-6,TRBJ1-2,ASSSYEGTYGYT
many,TRBV28,TRBJ1-6,ASSFPRVSPLH
-,TRBV7-9,TRBJ2-5,ASSLAQGRQETQY
-,TRBV24-1,TRBJ2-6,ATSDSTGAGANVLT
few,TRBV5-1,TRBJ2-7,ASSLIADRSYEQY
-,TRBV10-3,TRBJ1-2,AISGGAGGYT
-,TRBV11-2,TRBJ2-7,ASSLTPRLAGPEGATYEQY
-,TRBV5-4,TRBJ1-1,ASIEHENTEAF
-,TRBV10-3,TRBJ2-1,AISGGVGSYNNEQF
-,TRBV7-3,TRBJ2-5,ASSLGGGREETQY
-,TRBV4-1,TRBJ2-7,ASSQERQDYEQY
many,TRBV2,TRBJ2-7,ASTPRQNYEQY
few,TRBV30,TRBJ1-1,AWRLRTNTEAF
-,TRBV20-1,TRBJ2-7,SARSSGRPEQY
-,TRBV19,TRBJ1-1,ASSIEPVRTEAF
-,TRBV6-1,TRBJ2-7,ASSHHRTGNYEQY
-,TRBV12-3/TRBV12-4,TRBJ1-6,ASSVTTGSPLH
-,TRBV10-2,TRBJ1-1,ASSGHVEAF
many,TRBV7-9,TRBJ1-1,ASSLAARNTEAF
-,TRBV3-1,TRBJ2-3,ASSQGKGSGSPTDTQY
-,TRBV9,TRBJ2-2,ASSTGTSGRGARDTGELF
-,TRBV27,TRBJ1-5,ASSTWDREIGQPQH
few,TRBV25-1,TRBJ1-2,ASSASAWGVPNYGYT
-,TRBV15,TRBJ2-2,ATSRDGGYGGELF
-,TRBV6-1,TRBJ1-5,ASKQDGINQPQH
few,TRBV27,TRBJ2-7,ASSFRAQNSYEQY
few,TRBV9,TRBJ1-4,ASSGSQGNYEKLF
-,TRBV2,TRBJ2-1,ASSLIIYNEQF
-,TRBV20-1,TRBJ2-5,SAREWARRETQY
-,TRBV12-3/TRBV12-4,TRBJ1-3,ASSQDSSGNTIY
-,TRBV12-3/TRBV12-4,TRBJ1-1,ASSLGLGWNTEAF
-,TRBV7-9,TRBJ2-7,ASGDFTYEQY
-,TRBV10-3,TRBJ2-7,AISESGSDEQY
-,TRBV9,TRBJ2-7,ASSVDDSSSGHEQY
-,TRBV6-2/TRBV6-3,TRBJ2-7,ASSDGQVNSYEQY
-,TRBV6-1,TRBJ2-7,ASMEGRGGDEQY
many,TRBV28,TRBJ1-2,ASSFRTGGNVYGYT
-,TRBV6-1,TRBJ2-7,ATQPGQGPYEQY
few,TRBV25-1,TRBJ1-2,ASSREWGYGYT
-,TRBV20-1,TRBJ2-7,SARDRAASPYEQY
-,TRBV6-5,TRBJ1-3,ASSSYTSGGNTIY
-,TRBV12-3/TRBV12-4,TRBJ2-7,ASTLGGGFDQY
-,TRBV5-1,TRBJ1-1,ASSLGDRGDLNTEAF
many,TRBV2,TRBJ2-2,ASSLLAPSETGELF
-,TRBV2,TRBJ1-5,ASSTRTGSNQPQH
few,TRBV30,TRBJ1-2,AWSGGAYGYT
many,TRBV12-3/TRBV12-4,TRBJ1-2,ASRDSSYGYT
-,TRBV19,TRBJ1-2,ASRFPGSYPNYGYT
many,TRBV6-1,TRBJ2-7,ASTLLTSGSDEQY
few,TRBV27,TRBJ1-1,ASRSVDGYTEAF
few,TRBV27,TRBJ1-2,ASSLRGGAYGYT